This is a list of T cell receptor beta chains from one sample in a study of response to subunit inactivated influenza vaccine. TCRdb re-called the RT-PCR reads through MiXCR, storing one row per CDR3 protein. This sample has about 650,000 distinct CDR3 sequences, with 14% found just once. Sequenced material: PBMCs from blood, taken roughly 15 days before vaccination. These receptors all stem from a man aged 45-65 years who received an inactivated influenza vaccine. Each CDR3 is given with its conserved first and last residue. D genes are given only for firm matches. Rows give clone size only sometimes, using once, few, many, or a class for an expanded clone.

v_gene	j_gene	d_gene	abundance	len	CDR3nt	CDR3aa
TRBV7-5	TRBJ2-5	.	few	17	.	CISVSEAIQQNQETQYF
TRBV18	TRBJ1-1	.	.	14	TGTGCCAGCTCACAGTCCCAGCTGAACACTGAAGCTTTCTTT	CASSQSQLNTEAFF
TRBV7-8	TRBJ2-7	.	few	14	TGTGCCAGCAGCTCCCAGCGTTTTACCTACGAGCAGTACTTC	CASSSQRFTYEQYF
TRBV28	TRBJ2-1	.	many	14	TGTGCCAGCCAGCGACGGGGCCCCTACAATGAGCAGTTCTTC	CASQRRGPYNEQFF
TRBV6-6	TRBJ1-2	.	many	13	TGTGCCAGCAGTTACGTCCAGGTGTATGGCTACACCTTC	CASSYVQVYGYTF
TRBV25-1	TRBJ2-7	TRBD1	many	13	TGTGCCAGCAGGTCAGGGGGAGCCTACGAGCAGTACTTC	CASRSGGAYEQYF
TRBV10-3	TRBJ2-3	TRBD2	few	19	TGTGCCATCAGTGAGAGATTCGGAGGACTAGCGGGGGGCCGGGATACGCAGTATTTT	CAISERFGGLAGGRDTQYF
TRBV2	TRBJ2-2	.	many	13	TGTGCCAGCAGTGAGGGCAACACCGGGGAGCTGTTTTTT	CASSEGNTGELFF
TRBV7-2	TRBJ2-7	TRBD1	.	14	TGTGCCAGCAGCCTGGACAGGGGCCTCAAATCGCAGTACTTC	CASSLDRGLKSQYF
TRBV18	TRBJ2-7	TRBD2	many	15	TGTGCCAGCTCCCCACCGGGACTAGGAGCCTACGAGCAGTACTTC	CASSPPGLGAYEQYF
TRBV5-1	TRBJ1-2	.	few	16	TGCGCCAGCAGCTTGGCCTCTAACCGGGGACAAAAAGGCTACACCTTC	CASSLASNRGQKGYTF
TRBV27	TRBJ2-7	.	few	13	TGTGCCAGCAGTTTTGCGGTATACGAGGAGCAGTACTTC	CASSFAVYEEQYF
TRBV10-3	TRBJ1-2	.	few	13	TGTGCCATCAGTGAGGGGCTGAACTATGGCTACACCTTC	CAISEGLNYGYTF
TRBV5-1	TRBJ2-1	.	.	13	TGCGCCAGCAGCTTGGATTCAGGGGCTGAGCAGTTCTTC	CASSLDSGAEQFF
TRBV3-1	TRBJ2-1	.	many	15	TGTGCCAGCAGGCGTAGCGGCAGCGCCTACAATGAGCAGTTCTTC	CASRRSGSAYNEQFF
TRBV10-3	TRBJ2-1	.	.	10	TGTGCCATCGGGTCCAATGAGCAGTTCTTC	CAIGSNEQFF
TRBV12-3/TRBV12-4	TRBJ2-7	.	few	13	TGTGCCAGCACTCGCGGTTCAGCCTACGAGCAGTACTTC	CASTRGSAYEQYF
TRBV5-1	TRBJ2-7	.	few	13	TGCGCCAGCAGCTTGGGGACAACCGGCGAGCAGTACTTC	CASSLGTTGEQYF
TRBV20-1	TRBJ1-6	TRBD1	few	18	TGCAGTGCTAGAAACCGGGACAGGGAAAGCTCCTATAATTCACCCCTCCACTTT	CSARNRDRESSYNSPLHF
TRBV27	TRBJ2-7	.	few	12	TGTGCCAGCGTCCGGCCCCTCTACGAGCAGTACTTC	CASVRPLYEQYF
TRBV2	TRBJ2-1	.	few	15	TGTGCCAGCAGTGGGGGCGGGTCTATCTACAATGAGCAGTTCTTC	CASSGGGSIYNEQFF
TRBV9	TRBJ2-3	.	few	16	TGTGCCAGCAGCGCTAGGGGAGCGGCCGGCACAGATACGCAGTATTTT	CASSARGAAGTDTQYF